This TCR beta chain was found in a study of T cell responses to AZD1222 COVID-19 vaccine. Study-wide results and limits: Vaccination with two AZD1222 doses was followed by a rise in Spike-specific TCR breadth and depth. CD4 TCRs associated with vaccination spanned spike, dominating at 160-218 and 743-854. Donors were largely white British and mainly female; clonal diversity was possibly underestimated.

A word on this clone: As yet, its antigen is unknown.

Second-dose recipients at about 4 or about 12 weeks were treated as one pooled group. The ends were cut back, 1 base at V and 1 base at J, with 14 bases in the middle. This CDR3 is built from 16 residues. The germline V gene encodes CDR1 SGHAT and CDR2 FQNNGV. Profiling relied on immunoSEQ multiplex PCR, and the TCRdb table lists in-frame clones only, not all of them. The sample consists of 50,000 or so clones, 89% of them appearing once. The TCR sequence derives from an adult who received the AZD1222 COVID-19 vaccine. This sample comprised peripheral blood, obtained 28 days after the second AZD1222 dose. V is TRBV11-2 and J is TRBJ2-7; no clear D. In nucleotides, the CDR3 is TGTGCCAGCAGCTTAGCTTTGTTAAAGGGTTCCTACGAGCAGTACTTC. Protein sequence: CASSLALLKGSYEQYF.